Sequencing of this T cell receptor beta chain was carried out in a study of shared clonotypes between healthy human individuals. Study-level results: Across a handful of donors, naive CD4 shared 5% to 6.5%, naive CD8 more than 3%, memory CD4 2.3%, memory CD8 0.35% to 0.5%. Even with large depth, rarefaction showed that sorted-subset sequencing was incomplete.

Authors' methods: From ImmunoSEQ came sequences covering only the junction and carrying no quality scores, so filtering differed. Here immunoSEQ multiplex PCR was the method, and the copy in TCRdb shows in-frame clones only, minus some. Clone size and the V and J calls come from that table; the DNA yielded D and trimming. Among a few million clones listed, 85% to 95% were seen once. About this clone itself: The antigen remains undetermined.

The source material was naive CD4+ T cells from PBMCs. Subset here: CD45RA+ positively selected. The TCR originated in a man aged 18-30 years in good health. Some clones in this sample may be carry-over from other donors' samples.

The CDR3 DNA is TGTGCCAGCAGCTCCTGGACAGGGGACCTCTCTGGGGCCAACGTCCTGACTTTC. Translation gives CASSSWTGDLSGANVLTF. The chain combines TRBV7-8 with TRBJ2-6; TRBD1 agrees at 9 bases. CDR1 SGHVS and CDR2 FQNEAQ come from the germline V gene. The CDR3 runs 18 residues. V lost 4 bases, J lost 0 bases, and 7 bases stayed unmatched.